The clone carrying this TCR beta chain was observed a few times. Antigen unknown. The source of the sample is a study of T cell repertoires in cytomegalovirus infection. Whole-study findings and limits: The ex vivo response was dominated by HLA-C-restricted CMV-specific TCR beta clonotypes.

Each CDR3 protein gets one entry after TCRdb re-called the reads with MiXCR. In the table there are about 360,000 distinct CDR3 sequences, 15% to 20% of which are singletons. Trimming removed 2 bases at V and 4 bases at J, with 17 bases between. The CDR3 is made up of 16 amino acids. Germline CDR1 is SGHKS and CDR2 is YYEKEE (reference sequence). Input material: PBMCs. This receptor was obtained from a human donor in good health (CMV status not recorded). Some clones in this sample may be carry-over from other donors' samples. This rearrangement joins TRBV5-5 to TRBJ2-3; perhaps TRBD1 as D (6 bases). CDR3 in amino acids: CASSLADSLSADTQYF. CDR3 bases: TGTGCCAGCAGCTTAGCGGACAGCCTCAGCGCAGATACGCAGTATTTT.